Each of the 23 T cell receptor beta chains below was sequenced from the same sample in a study of blood T cell repertoires in COVID-19. TCRdb's copy holds only in-frame clones and misses some; the assay was immunoSEQ multiplex PCR. The sample yields some 270,000 clones, around 82% seen once. Sequencing was carried out using PBMCs or T cells enriched from blood (not recorded which). The receptors were sampled from a man aged 50-60 years who had recovered from COVID-19.

V and J are TRBV10-1 and TRBJ2-7, with D possibly TRBD2 on 5 matching bases. V was shortened by 3 bases and J by 6 bases, with 15 bases between the two germline ends. Germline V CDR1 and CDR2: WNHNN, SYGVQD (reference sequence). CDR3 length: 14 amino acids. The CDR3 spells CASSDETPRGEQYF. CDR3 DNA: TGCGCCAGCAGTGACGAGACCCCTCGGGGCGAGCAGTACTTC.

The rearrangement joins TRBV12-5 to TRBJ1-1; TRBD1 might be the D (5 bases). Germline V gene lookup returns CDR1 LGHNT and CDR2 FRNRAP. CDR3 size: 18 residues. Trimming removed 4 bases from V and 6 bases from J, with 27 bases in between. DNA for the CDR3: TGTGCTAGTGGTTCCTCCCGGGGGTCGGCGAGGGGAACATCTGAAGCTTTCTTT. Its protein product is CASGSSRGSARGTSEAFF.

The genes are TRBV29-1 and TRBJ1-1; D may be TRBD1 (6 bases). CDR3 size: 13 residues. The V end lost 3 bases, the J end lost 11 bases, and 19 bases lay between the germline ends. Germline CDR1 reads SQVTM; CDR2 reads ANQGSEA. The CDR3 bases are TGCAGCGTTGATTACCCCCAGGGGAAGGAGGCTTTCTTT. This encodes CSVDYPQGKEAFF.

The chain combines TRBV4-2 with TRBJ2-7; 9 bases are shared with TRBD1. CDR3 length: 16 residues. In germline, CDR1 is LGHNA, CDR2 YNFKEQ. Trimming took 4 bases from V and 0 from J; bases not matched to a gene: 7. CDR3 sequence (DNA): TGTGCCAGCAGCCGACCAAGGGGACAGGGCTCCTACGAGCAGTACTTC. Amino acids: CASSRPRGQGSYEQYF.

V is TRBV5-1 and J is TRBJ2-7; maybe TRBD2 (6 bases). Trimming shortened V by 1 base and J by 2 bases, and 13 bases separated the two germline ends. The CDR3 is made up of 15 amino acids. Germline V CDR1 and CDR2: SGHRS, YFSETQ. The CDR3 coding sequence is TGCGCCAGCAGCTTGTCCGCAGGGAGGACCTACGAGCAGTACTTC. Translated: CASSLSAGRTYEQYF.

The chain is built from TRBV2 and TRBJ2-1; 14 bases are a match to TRBD2. The junction had 15 bases not matched to a gene; V was cut back by 5 bases and J by 9 bases. From germline, CDR1 is SNHLY and CDR2 FYNNEI. The length of the CDR3 is 18 residues. CDR3 coding DNA: TGTGCCAGCAGTCAGGGACTAGCGGGGGTAACTCGTGGGTCTGAGCAGTTCTTC. Residues: CASSQGLAGVTRGSEQFF. Full variable domain (outside the CDR3, taken from reference TRBV2 and TRBJ2-1): EPEVTQTPSHQVTQMGQEVILRCVPISNHLYFYWYRQILGQKVEFLVSFYNNEISEKSEIFDDQFSVERPDGSNFTLKIRSTKLEDSAMYFCASSQGLAGVTRGSEQFFGPGTRLTVL.

The V call is TRBV7-2, the J call TRBJ2-7; TRBD2 agrees at 13 bases. This CDR3 region has 16 residues. The V gene end was trimmed by 4 bases and the J gene end by 3 bases; junction bases not matched to a gene: 6. The germline CDR1 and CDR2 sequences are SGHTA and FQGNSA. For the CDR3, the DNA is TGTGCCAGCAGCTCGAGGGGACTAGCGGGGTACTACGAGCAGTACTTC. Protein: CASSSRGLAGYYEQYF. The full variable domain, rest sourced from reference TRBV7-2 and TRBJ2-7, is GAGVSQSPSNKVTEKGKDVELRCDPISGHTALYWYRQSLGQGLEFLIYFQGNSAPDKSGLPSDRFSAERTGGSVSTLTIQRTQQEDSAVYLCASSSRGLAGYYEQYFGPGTRLTVT.

CDR3 region: CASSGQGLGNTEAFF. In DNA form, the CDR3 reads TGTGCCAGCAGCGGACAGGGTCTTGGGAACACTGAAGCTTTCTTT. The chain uses TRBV4-2 and TRBJ1-1, with 8 bases matching TRBD1. Germline values: CDR1 LGHNA, CDR2 YNFKEQ. The CDR3 totals 15 residues. V shed 5 bases and J 1 base; nucleotides not matched to a gene: 6.

J is TRBJ2-6 and V is TRBV3-1 (or the pseudogene TRBV3-2); 8 bases map to TRBD1. CDR1 and CDR2 from the germline V gene are LGHDT and YNNKEL (reference sequence). V gave up 3 bases and J gave up 8 bases; unmatched junction bases: 3. This CDR3 contains 14 residues. Here the CDR3 DNA reads TGTGCCAGCAGCCAGCGGACAGGGTCCAACGTCCTGACTTTC. Its translation is CASSQRTGSNVLTF.

The chain recombines TRBV19 with TRBJ1-5; D perhaps matches TRBD1 (6 bases). The CDR3 totals 14 residues. V was shortened by 3 bases and J by 3 bases, with 9 bases between the two germline ends. CDR1 is LNHDA and CDR2 is SQIVND in the germline V gene (reference sequence). This chain's CDR3 is CASSIGQHNQPQHF. DNA of the CDR3: TGTGCCAGTAGTATTGGACAGCACAATCAGCCCCAGCATTTT.

This clone was observed a few times. The chain recombines TRBV7-2 with TRBJ1-6; D perhaps matches TRBD1 (5 bases). The CDR3 has 14 amino acids. V shed 1 base and J shed 10 bases, with 11 bases lying between them. Germline V gene data show CDR1 as SGHTA and CDR2 as FQGNSA. For the CDR3, the DNA is TGTGCCAGCAGCTTAGGGGGGGAGAGATCACCCCTCCACTTT. This codes for CASSLGGERSPLHF.

A note on this clone: The sample contains more than one DNA sequence encoding this CDR3. The CDR3 region has the DNA TGTGCCAGCAGCGCGCCGGGACAGAATTATGGCTACACCTTC. Its protein product is CASSAPGQNYGYTF. The gene calls are TRBV5-5 and TRBJ1-2; TRBD1 matches 7 bases. The CDR3 is 14 residues long. Germline CDR1 SGHKS, CDR2 YYEKEE (reference sequence). J lost 5 bases, V lost 4 bases, and 8 bases had no gene match.

The V gene is TRBV9, the J gene TRBJ1-1; no reliable D call. The CDR3 runs to 13 residues. The germline V gene has CDR1 SGDLS and CDR2 YYNGEE. Trimming shortened V by 5 bases and J by 1 base, and 9 bases separated the two germline ends. This chain's CDR3 is CASRREENTEAFF. The CDR3 DNA reads TGTGCCAGCAGGCGAGAGGAGAACACTGAAGCTTTCTTT.

CDR3 DNA: TGTGCCAGCAGCAATAGGAGGATCACTGAAGCTTTCTTT. Amino acids: CASSNRRITEAFF. The V gene is TRBV5-6, the J gene TRBJ1-1; no clear D gene. The CDR3 extends over 13 amino acids. The V end was cut by 4 bases, the J end by 4 bases, with 11 bases between. In germline, CDR1 is SGHDT, CDR2 YYEEEE.

V usage is TRBV7-2 and J usage is TRBJ1-5; D is unclear. This CDR3 spans 12 amino acids. Deletions cut 5 bases from V and 2 bases from J, with 4 bases between. Looked up from germline, CDR1 is SGHTA and CDR2 is FQGNSA. For the CDR3, the DNA is TGTGCCAGCAGCAAGCGCAATCAGCCCCAGCATTTT. Translating gives CASSKRNQPQHF.

The chain carries TRBV21-1 and TRBJ2-7; TRBD1, the table's D call, was not compared with the DNA. TRBV21-1 constitutes a pseudogene. The CDR3 totals 15 residues. The CDR3 spells CASSPRLRDSYEQYF. CDR3 DNA: TGTGCCAGCAGCCCCCGCCTCAGGGACTCCTACGAGCAGTACTTC.

V usage is TRBV10-2 and J usage is TRBJ1-3, with D maybe TRBD1 (6 bases). Trimming left V 3 bases short and J 1 base short, with 10 bases between. The CDR3 covers 15 residues. The germline gives CDR1 WSHSY, CDR2 SAAADI. CDR3 residues: CASSDGGASGNTIYF. The CDR3 bases are TGCGCCAGCAGTGATGGGGGCGCGTCTGGAAACACCATATATTTT.

This clone has a single count. This rearrangement joins TRBV11-2 to TRBJ1-4, with 10 bases matching TRBD1. In germline, CDR1 is SGHAT, CDR2 FQNNGV. CDR3 length: 15 residues. J gave up 7 bases and V 4 bases, and 6 bases lay outside the gene matches. The CDR3 nucleotides read TGTGCCAGCAGCTCCCGGACAGGGGGGGGTGAAAAACTGTTTTTT. Protein product: CASSSRTGGGEKLFF.

This clone was picked up one time. The chain carries TRBV7-2 and TRBJ2-1; D is possibly TRBD1 (5 bases). V gave up 2 bases and J gave up 5 bases, with 10 bases separating them. There are 14 residues in the CDR3. The V gene's germline CDR1 is SGHTA and CDR2 FQGNSA. CDR3 sequence reads: CASSLWSGNNEQFF. The CDR3, as DNA: TGTGCCAGCAGCTTATGGTCAGGGAACAATGAGCAGTTCTTC.

This chain links TRBV7-2 with TRBJ2-7; 7 nucleotides match TRBD2. The CDR3 extends over 17 amino acids. Germline CDR1 reads SGHTA; CDR2 reads FQGNSA. J lost 2 bases, V lost 5 bases, and 15 bases had no gene match. In nucleotides, the CDR3 is TGTGCCAGCAGCCCCCCCCGCGGTGGCGGGGGTACCTACGAGCAGTACTTC. This sequence encodes CASSPPRGGGGTYEQYF.

V is TRBV5-1 and J is TRBJ2-5; TRBD2 aligns across 13 bases. After removal of 4 bases from V and 5 bases from J, the junction contained 8 bases not matched to a gene. Germline V gene data show CDR1 as SGHRS and CDR2 as YFSETQ. The CDR3 is made up of 16 amino acids. This CDR3 reads CASSPTSGGSLETQYF. The CDR3 nucleotides are TGCGCCAGCAGCCCGACTAGCGGGGGGTCTCTGGAGACCCAGTACTTC.

This clone was seen only once. The J gene is TRBJ2-3, the V gene TRBV28; TRBD1 agrees at 8 bases. CDR1 and CDR2 from the germline V gene are MDHEN and SYDVKM. The CDR3 extends over 16 amino acids. With V trimmed by 6 bases and J by 1 base, 9 bases remained unmatched. The CDR3 spells CASSHGQGYGTDTQYF. CDR3 DNA: TGTGCCAGCAGCCATGGACAGGGCTACGGCACAGATACGCAGTATTTT. Drawing the rest from reference TRBV28 and TRBJ2-3, the complete variable domain is DVKVTQSSRYLVKRTGEKVFLECVQDMDHENMFWYRQDPGLGLRLIYFSYDVKMKEKGDIPEGYSVSREKKERFSLILESASTNQTSMYLCASSHGQGYGTDTQYFGPGTRLTVL.

The chain carries TRBV14 and TRBJ2-1; unclear D gene. Germline V gives CDR1 SGHDN, CDR2 FVKESK. This CDR3 contains 14 residues. V dropped 4 bases and J dropped 0 bases, with 7 bases sitting between them. The CDR3 here is CASSPTSSYNEQFF. CDR3 coding DNA: TGTGCCAGCAGCCCCACAAGCTCCTACAATGAGCAGTTCTTC.